These 32 T cell receptor beta chains share one sample of origin, sequenced in a study of blood T cell repertoires in COVID-19. Assay used: immunoSEQ multiplex PCR; TCRdb lists only in-frame clones, some missing. The sample has more than 95,000 clones, roughly 89% seen once. Sequencing was carried out using peripheral blood. The receptors were sampled from a woman of 80 years or more in a cohort sampled during active COVID-19.

This chain links TRBV30 with TRBJ1-4; no reliable D call. CDR3 size: 14 residues. V lost 0 bases to trimming and J lost 0 bases, with 5 bases between them. The germline V gene has CDR1 GTSNPN and CDR2 SVGIG (reference sequence). CDR3 amino acids: CAWSVPPTNEKLFF. CDR3 coding DNA: TGTGCCTGGAGTGTCCCTCCAACTAATGAAAAACTGTTTTTT.

The J gene is TRBJ2-1, the V gene TRBV7-6; 14 bases are a match to TRBD2. Germline assignment: CDR1 SGHVS and CDR2 FNYEAQ. V dropped 4 bases and J dropped 6; count of bases not matched to a gene: 8. This CDR3 region has 17 residues. CDR3: CASSSRLAGGLGNEQFF. The CDR3 DNA reads as TGTGCCAGCAGCTCAAGACTAGCGGGAGGGCTAGGCAATGAGCAGTTCTTC.

The genes are TRBV5-5 and TRBJ1-5, with 7 bases matching TRBD1. This CDR3 is built from 14 residues. V dropped 4 bases and J dropped 4; count of bases not matched to a gene: 5. The V gene's germline CDR1 is SGHKS and CDR2 YYEKEE (reference sequence). The CDR3 sequence is CASSQGQKNQPQHF. The CDR3 bases are TGTGCCAGCAGCCAGGGACAGAAGAATCAGCCCCAGCATTTT.

The genes are TRBV4-1 and TRBJ2-1; the D gene is possibly TRBD1 (5 bases). This CDR3 has 15 amino acids. From germline, CDR1 is MGHRA and CDR2 YSYEKL. The germline V and J ends were trimmed by 1 base and 4 bases, with 11 bases remaining between them. CDR3 sequence (DNA): TGCGCCAGCAGCCAAGGGACACTCATTTACAATGAGCAGTTCTTC. As protein: CASSQGTLIYNEQFF.

The chain recombines TRBV5-3 with TRBJ2-1; perhaps TRBD1 as D (5 bases). TRBV5-3 falls under the ORF class, with uncertain function. CDR3 length: 16 residues. The V end was cut by 2 bases, the J end by 1 base, with 13 bases between. CDR3 loop: CARSFMKGWSYNEQFF. The DNA for the CDR3 is TGTGCCAGAAGCTTTATGAAGGGGTGGTCCTACAATGAGCAGTTCTTC.

The chain combines TRBV3-1 (or the pseudogene TRBV3-2) with TRBJ1-5; a weak D match, TRBD1 (6 bases). CDR1 LGHDT and CDR2 YNNKEL come from the germline V gene (reference sequence). Trimming took off 0 bases at V and 7 bases at J, with 13 bases between the two ends. The CDR3 totals 15 residues. The chain's CDR3 is CASSQDQGRGQPQHF. CDR3 bases: TGTGCCAGCAGCCAAGATCAAGGCAGGGGACAGCCCCAGCATTTT.

V is TRBV5-4 and J is TRBJ1-1; 7 nucleotides agree with TRBD1. Per germline, CDR1 SGHNT and CDR2 YYREEE (reference sequence). This CDR3 region has 15 residues. J lost 0 bases, V lost 4 bases, and 6 bases had no gene match. CDR3 in DNA: TGTGCCAGCAGCCCGGACAGGAGTTTGAACACTGAAGCTTTCTTT. It specifies CASSPDRSLNTEAFF. Full variable domain (missing parts from reference TRBV5-4 and TRBJ1-1): ETGVTQSPTHLIKTRGQQVTLRCSSQSGHNTVSWYQQALGQGPQFIFQYYREEENGRGNFPPRFSGLQFPNYSSELNVNALELDDSALYLCASSPDRSLNTEAFFGQGTRLTVV.

The chain is built from TRBV18 and TRBJ1-6, with D maybe TRBD1 (6 bases). V was pared by 6 bases and J by 3 bases, with 12 bases between. Germline CDR1 is KGHSH and CDR2 is LQKENI. The CDR3 extends over 15 amino acids. The CDR3 protein is CASSAGTFYNSPLHF. The CDR3 DNA reads as TGTGCCAGCTCGGCCGGGACATTCTATAATTCACCCCTCCACTTT. Variable domain in full (rest from reference TRBV18 and TRBJ1-6): NAGVMQNPRHLVRRRGQEARLRCSPMKGHSHVYWYRQLPEEGLKFMVYLQKENIIDESGMPKERFSAEFPKEGPSILRIQQVVRGDSAAYFCASSAGTFYNSPLHFGNGTRLTVT.

The chain joins TRBV9 to TRBJ2-1, with 8 bases fitting TRBD2. This CDR3 region has 15 residues. The J segment lost 3 bases and the V segment lost 3 bases, leaving 5 bases of the junction unmatched. The germline V gene has CDR1 SGDLS and CDR2 YYNGEE. CDR3 sequence: CASSGGSGNYNEQFF. CDR3 sequence (DNA): TGTGCCAGCAGCGGCGGTAGCGGGAACTACAATGAGCAGTTCTTC.

The rearrangement uses TRBV3-1 (or the pseudogene TRBV3-2) and TRBJ1-4, with D perhaps TRBD1 (5 bases). V dropped 4 bases and J dropped 8 bases, with 14 bases sitting between them. The CDR3 runs to 14 residues. Per germline, CDR1 LGHDT and CDR2 YNNKEL (reference sequence). The CDR3: CASSRSGGGEKLFF. Here the CDR3 DNA reads TGTGCCAGCAGCCGAAGTGGTGGGGGGGAAAAACTGTTTTTT.

This chain connects TRBV7-2 to TRBJ1-2; no firm D call. V lost 2 bases to trimming and J lost 8 bases, with 12 bases between them. CDR1 and CDR2 from the germline V gene are SGHTA and FQGNSA. The CDR3 spans 13 residues. As DNA, the CDR3 is TGTGCCAGCAGCTTACTTCCGGGGAACGGCTACACCTTC. Translated: CASSLLPGNGYTF.

The chain couples TRBV3-1 (or the pseudogene TRBV3-2) to TRBJ2-5, with 9 bases identical to TRBD2. The germline V gene has CDR1 LGHDT and CDR2 YNNKEL (reference sequence). The CDR3 is made up of 18 amino acids. V trimming: 1 base; J trimming: 2 bases; junction bases outside the gene matches: 11. The CDR3 spells CASSQVAGGTVGQETQYF. In DNA, the CDR3 is TGTGCCAGCAGCCAAGTGGCGGGGGGGACGGTGGGACAAGAGACCCAGTACTTC.

The chain links TRBV5-1 to TRBJ2-3; 10 bases match TRBD1. This CDR3 has 19 amino acids. The V gene end was trimmed by 4 bases and the J gene end by 1 base; junction bases not matched to a gene: 15. Germline V gene lookup returns CDR1 SGHRS and CDR2 YFSETQ. The DNA of the CDR3 is TGCGCCAGCAGCCCGGGGACAGGGGTGGGGACTCGCGGCACAGATACGCAGTATTTT. It is translated as CASSPGTGVGTRGTDTQYF.

This chain joins TRBV5-1 and TRBJ1-6; 9 bases map to TRBD1. V lost 4 bases, J lost 7 bases, and 3 bases stayed unmatched. The CDR3 is 14 residues long. Per the germline V gene, CDR1 is SGHRS and CDR2 is YFSETQ. The DNA for the CDR3 is TGCGCCAGCAGCCCCGGGACAGGGAATTCACCCCTCCACTTT. This codes for CASSPGTGNSPLHF.

V and J are TRBV28 and TRBJ2-3, with 7 bases lining up with TRBD1. V shed 8 bases and J 4 bases; nucleotides not matched to a gene: 9. CDR1 is MDHEN, CDR2 SYDVKM, per germline. The CDR3 runs to 14 residues. The CDR3 here is CASRREGAADTQYF. In nucleotides, the CDR3 is TGTGCCAGCCGCCGCGAGGGGGCGGCAGATACGCAGTATTTT.

The V call is TRBV11-2, the J call TRBJ2-1, with unresolved D. V lost 5 bases, J lost 0 bases, and 17 bases lay in between. The germline V gene has CDR1 SGHAT and CDR2 FQNNGV. The CDR3 is 17 amino acids. This CDR3 is CASSVHDTVSSYNEQFF. CDR3 in DNA: TGTGCCAGCAGCGTTCATGACACGGTGAGCTCCTACAATGAGCAGTTCTTC.

In DNA form, the CDR3 reads TGTGCCAGTAAAGGCCCCACTAGCCTCGATTGGGGCTACACCTTC. Translation gives CASKGPTSLDWGYTF. This sequence joins TRBV19 and TRBJ1-2; no firm D call. Between the trimmed V and J ends, which lost 7 bases and 8 bases, there was a span of 23 bases. Germline values: CDR1 LNHDA, CDR2 SQIVND (reference sequence). The CDR3 is 15 amino acids.

This clone has a handful of counts. The chain employs TRBV5-1 and TRBJ1-1; 9 bases agree with TRBD1. The CDR3 is 14 residues long. Germline CDR1 reads SGHRS; CDR2 reads YFSETQ. V lost 4 bases to trimming and J lost 7 bases; unmatched junction nucleotides: 8. DNA of the CDR3: TGCGCCAGCAGCCAAACAGGGGGCAGGAATGAAGCTTTCTTT. Protein: CASSQTGGRNEAFF.

The chain recombines TRBV6-5 with TRBJ1-6; possible D gene TRBD1, 5 bases. The V and J ends lost 6 bases and 7 bases respectively, with 10 bases between them. This CDR3 contains 13 residues. Germline loops: CDR1 MNHEY, CDR2 SVGAGI. For the CDR3, the DNA is TGTGCCAGCAGGATAGGGGAAAATTCACCCCTCCACTTT. Its translation is CASRIGENSPLHF.

This chain connects TRBV7-6 to TRBJ2-1; 11 nucleotides agree with TRBD2. Germline V gives CDR1 SGHVS, CDR2 FNYEAQ. CDR3 length: 14 residues. The V segment lost 5 bases and the J segment 3 bases; nucleotides outside the gene matches: 0. As DNA, the CDR3 is TGTGCCAGCAGCGGGACTAGCGGCTACAATGAGCAGTTCTTC. Translated, it gives CASSGTSGYNEQFF.

The J gene is TRBJ2-7, the V gene TRBV2; TRBD2 is a possible D gene (6 bases). Trimming pared 5 bases from V and 0 bases from J, leaving 8 bases between. Germline CDR1 is SNHLY and CDR2 is FYNNEI. The CDR3 has 13 amino acids. The CDR3 sequence is CASSFGGSYEQYF. CDR3 nucleotides: TGTGCCAGCAGTTTCGGGGGCTCCTACGAGCAGTACTTC. Full variable domain (outside the CDR3, taken from reference TRBV2 and TRBJ2-7): EPEVTQTPSHQVTQMGQEVILRCVPISNHLYFYWYRQILGQKVEFLVSFYNNEISEKSEIFDDQFSVERPDGSNFTLKIRSTKLEDSAMYFCASSFGGSYEQYFGPGTRLTVT.

The DNA for the CDR3 is TGTGCCAGCAGGCAGGACAGGCCCGGGGCCAACGTCCTGACTTTC. Translation gives CASRQDRPGANVLTF. The gene calls are TRBV2 and TRBJ2-6, with 7 positions matching TRBD1. Per the germline V gene, CDR1 is SNHLY and CDR2 is FYNNEI. V shed 6 bases, J shed 4 bases, and the junction held 6 bases outside the gene matches. This CDR3 region has 15 residues.

Here the CDR3 reads CASSPTGTGYRNEQFF. CDR3 in DNA: TGCGCCAGCAGCCCCACCGGGACAGGGTATAGGAATGAGCAGTTCTTC. This chain uses TRBV5-1 with TRBJ2-1; TRBD1 matches at 9 bases. CDR3 size: 16 residues. The germline gives CDR1 SGHRS, CDR2 YFSETQ. V dropped 4 bases and J dropped 7; count of bases not matched to a gene: 12. The whole variable domain, filled in from reference TRBV5-1 and TRBJ2-1, reads KAGVTQTPRYLIKTRGQQVTLSCSPISGHRSVSWYQQTPGQGLQFLFEYFSETQRNKGNFPGRFSGRQFSNSRSEMNVSTLELGDSALYLCASSPTGTGYRNEQFFGPGTRLTVL.

V usage is TRBV7-9 and J usage is TRBJ1-2; unclear D gene. The CDR3 is made up of 12 amino acids. Germline assignment: CDR1 SEHNR and CDR2 FQNEAQ (reference sequence). V lost 1 base and J lost 7, with 7 bases in between. CDR3: CASSLGHLGYTF. Written as DNA, the CDR3 is TGTGCCAGCAGCTTAGGACATCTTGGCTACACCTTC. The full variable domain, its missing parts supplied by reference TRBV7-9 and TRBJ1-2, is DTGVSQNPRHKITKRGQNVTFRCDPISEHNRLYWYRQTLGQGPEFLTYFQNEAQLEKSRLLSDRFSAERPKGSFSTLEIQRTEQGDSAMYLCASSLGHLGYTFGSGTRLTVV.

The chain links TRBV11-2 to TRBJ2-1; 9 bases agree with TRBD2. With V trimmed by 1 base and J by 6 bases, 4 bases remained unmatched. The CDR3 extends over 15 amino acids. In germline, CDR1 is SGHAT, CDR2 FQNNGV. The DNA for the CDR3 is TGTGCCAGCAGCTTAGTGCTAGCGGGGCTCAATGAGCAGTTCTTC. It encodes CASSLVLAGLNEQFF. Full variable domain (remainder filled in from reference TRBV11-2 and TRBJ2-1): EAGVAQSPRYKIIEKRQSVAFWCNPISGHATLYWYQQILGQGPKLLIQFQNNGVVDDSQLPKDRFSAERLKGVDSTLKIQPAKLEDSAVYLCASSLVLAGLNEQFFGPGTRLTVL.

This chain links TRBV15 with TRBJ1-1; 8 bases agree with TRBD1. CDR1 LNHNV and CDR2 YYDKDF come from the germline V gene (reference sequence). This CDR3 is built from 14 residues. V gave up 3 bases and J gave up 5 bases; unmatched junction bases: 5. In DNA, the CDR3 is TGTGCCACCAGCAGGGACAGGGTCCAAACTGAAGCTTTCTTT. Residues: CATSRDRVQTEAFF. Combining the CDR3 with reference TRBV15 and TRBJ1-1 gives the whole variable domain DAMVIQNPRYQVTQFGKPVTLSCSQTLNHNVMYWYQQKSSQAPKLLFHYYDKDFNNEADTPDNFQSRRPNTSFCFLDIRSPGLGDTAMYLCATSRDRVQTEAFFGQGTRLTVV.

The chain combines TRBV5-4 with TRBJ2-3, with a weak D call TRBD1 (5 bases). In germline, CDR1 is SGHNT, CDR2 YYREEE (reference sequence). The CDR3 covers 14 residues. The V gene lost 0 bases and the J gene lost 2 bases, with 7 bases spanning the gap. The CDR3 DNA is TGTGCCAGCAGCTTGGAAGGGGCCACAGATACGCAGTATTTT. Protein sequence: CASSLEGATDTQYF. Full variable domain (missing parts from reference TRBV5-4 and TRBJ2-3): ETGVTQSPTHLIKTRGQQVTLRCSSQSGHNTVSWYQQALGQGPQFIFQYYREEENGRGNFPPRFSGLQFPNYSSELNVNALELDDSALYLCASSLEGATDTQYFGPGTRLTVL.

The rearrangement uses TRBV18 and TRBJ1-1, with 7 bases identical to TRBD1. V lost 6 bases, J lost 2 bases, and 6 bases stayed unmatched. The CDR3 spans 14 residues. Germline lookup yields CDR1 KGHSH and CDR2 LQKENI. CDR3 protein: CASSWTGTNTEAFF. Written as DNA, the CDR3 is TGTGCCAGCTCCTGGACAGGAACCAACACTGAAGCTTTCTTT.

The genes are TRBV18 and TRBJ1-1; D not certain. Germline V gene sequence: CDR1 KGHSH, CDR2 LQKENI. There are 13 residues in the CDR3. Between the trimmed V and J ends, which lost 6 bases and 1 base, there was a span of 9 bases. The CDR3 loop reads CASSPGQNTEAFF. The CDR3, as DNA: TGTGCCAGCTCCCCCGGTCAGAACACTGAAGCTTTCTTT.

The DNA for the CDR3 is TGCAGCGTACCCCGGGGAATTAAGGGACAGGGTGTCTATGGCTACACCTTC. This translates into CSVPRGIKGQGVYGYTF. The chain combines TRBV29-1 with TRBJ1-2; 9 nucleotides align to TRBD1. The CDR3 has 17 residues. Losses at the gene ends were 6 bases for V and 4 bases for J; bases not matched to a gene: 18. Germline loops: CDR1 SQVTM, CDR2 ANQGSEA.

This sequence joins TRBV28 and TRBJ2-1; TRBD2 might be the D (6 bases). The V end lost 6 bases, the J end lost 4 bases, and 13 bases lay between the germline ends. This CDR3 region has 14 residues. The germline CDR1 and CDR2 sequences are MDHEN and SYDVKM. CDR3 protein: CASSLGGAYNEQFF. In DNA form, the CDR3 reads TGTGCCAGCAGCCTCGGCGGGGCTTACAATGAGCAGTTCTTC. Variable domain in full (rest from reference TRBV28 and TRBJ2-1): DVKVTQSSRYLVKRTGEKVFLECVQDMDHENMFWYRQDPGLGLRLIYFSYDVKMKEKGDIPEGYSVSREKKERFSLILESASTNQTSMYLCASSLGGAYNEQFFGPGTRLTVL.

This chain uses TRBV11-2 with TRBJ1-4; D perhaps matches TRBD1 (6 bases). In germline, CDR1 is SGHAT, CDR2 FQNNGV. Trimming cost V 4 bases and J 0 bases, with 12 bases left between them. This CDR3 has 16 residues. The CDR3 protein is CASSSQSGATNEKLFF. The CDR3 coding sequence is TGTGCCAGCAGCTCGCAATCAGGGGCAACTAATGAAAAACTGTTTTTT.